This TCR beta chain came from a study of blood T cell repertoires in COVID-19. In the authors' methods: Scientists estimated how many nucleated cells there were by amplifying reference gene primers. Method: immunoSEQ multiplex PCR; TCRdb's copy keeps in-frame clones and lacks some. That table supplies the V and J calls and clone size; D and trimming were determined from the DNA. The sample contains 150,000 or so clones, 60% to 80% of which appear only once. Cohort assignment relied on participant-reported clinical history. Two negative PCRs, clearance, or symptom resolution characterized the recovered Cohort 3 donors. Germline CDR1 and CDR2: SGDLS and YYNGEE. This CDR3 comprises 13 residues. Losses at the gene ends were 3 bases for V and 8 bases for J; bases not matched to a gene: 7.

The V and J genes are TRBV9 and TRBJ1-2, with TRBD1 matching 7 bases. The sample taken for sequencing was PBMCs or T cells enriched from blood (not recorded which). The receptor comes from a woman aged 50 to 65 who had recovered from COVID-19. CDR3 nucleotide sequence: TGTGCCAGCAGCGCGGGGGACAGATGGGGCTACACCTTC. Translation: CASSAGDRWGYTF.